The 9 T cell receptor beta chains given below trace back to one sample, sequenced in a study of OX40 agonist ivuxolimab in advanced cancers. Sequenced by immunoSEQ multiplex PCR; TCRdb stores in-frame clones only, minus some. There are about 46,000 clones in the sample; around 90% occur only once, and approximately 50% lies in the top ten. The source material was CD4+ or CD8+ T cells sorted from blood, sampled in a trial of the OX40 agonist ivuxolimab. The receptor set was obtained from an adult with an advanced solid tumor such as melanoma, head and neck, liver or kidney cancer.

This clone was picked up one time. This rearrangement joins TRBV21-1 to TRBJ2-2; TRBD1, the D gene given by the table, was not confirmed from the DNA. TRBV21-1 is given as a pseudogene. CDR3 length: 17 amino acids. The CDR3 DNA is TGTGCCAGCAGCTTGGGGCCGGACAGGGGTAACACCGGGGAGCTGTTTTTT. Its translation: CASSLGPDRGNTGELFF.

The J gene is TRBJ2-1, the V gene TRBV5-6; 7 bases align to TRBD2. The germline V gene has CDR1 SGHDT and CDR2 YYEEEE. This CDR3 is 15 amino acids long. Losses at the gene ends were 2 bases for V and 0 bases for J; bases not matched to a gene: 2. DNA of the CDR3: TGTGCCAGCAGCTTCGGCGGGAGCTCCTACAATGAGCAGTTCTTC. Translated: CASSFGGSSYNEQFF.

This chain connects TRBV2 to TRBJ1-1; no definite D call. The CDR3 totals 13 residues. Deletions cut 5 bases from V and 4 bases from J, with 11 bases between. Germline loops: CDR1 SNHLY, CDR2 FYNNEI. The CDR3 DNA is TGTGCCAGCAGTCTCCGGTGGGGCACTGAAGCTTTCTTT. Its translation: CASSLRWGTEAFF.

In its sample, this clone was seen a few times. In DNA, the CDR3 is TGTGCCAGCAGCTTAGTTTGGGGGGACGGGGCCAACGTCCTGACTTTC. This codes for CASSLVWGDGANVLTF. The chain recombines TRBV7-6 with TRBJ2-6, with D tentatively TRBD2 (6 bases). The ends were cut back, 1 base at V and 4 bases at J, with 11 bases in the middle. Looked up from germline, CDR1 is SGHVS and CDR2 is FNYEAQ. The CDR3 has 16 residues.

The V gene is TRBV2, the J gene TRBJ2-2; 8 nucleotides align to TRBD2. The CDR3 is 13 residues long. Germline loops: CDR1 SNHLY, CDR2 FYNNEI. V trimming: 7 bases; J trimming: 4 bases; junction bases outside the gene matches: 2. CDR3 in amino acids: CASMSGGTGELFF. The CDR3 DNA reads TGTGCCAGCATGAGCGGGGGCACCGGGGAGCTGTTTTTT.

The rearrangement links TRBV6-1 to TRBJ2-2; D is uncertain. The V end was cut by 1 base, the J end by 3 bases, with 6 bases between. Looked up from germline, CDR1 is MNHNS and CDR2 is SASEGT. The CDR3 sequence is 14 residues long. CDR3 nucleotides: TGTGCCAGCAGTGAAGGCGGAGACACCGGGGAGCTGTTTTTT. Its translation is CASSEGGDTGELFF.

The chain joins TRBV2 to TRBJ2-5; 7 bases map to TRBD1. The CDR3 extends over 14 amino acids. V shed 2 bases, J shed 5 bases, and the junction held 5 bases outside the gene matches. The germline gives CDR1 SNHLY, CDR2 FYNNEI. In DNA form, the CDR3 reads TGTGCCAGCAGTGAAACAGGGGTCGGGGAGACCCAGTACTTC. This codes for CASSETGVGETQYF.

The chain links TRBV7-9 to TRBJ1-4; no reliable D call. The CDR3 totals 15 residues. Germline CDR1 reads SEHNR; CDR2 reads FQNEAQ (reference sequence). V was cut by 7 bases and J by 1 base, with 13 bases left in between. The CDR3 region is CASTPYGVTNEKLFF. CDR3 bases: TGTGCCAGCACCCCGTATGGGGTAACTAATGAAAAACTGTTTTTT.

This sequence joins TRBV4-1 and TRBJ2-1; a possible D gene is TRBD2 (5 bases). The CDR3 loop spans 15 amino acids. CDR1 is MGHRA and CDR2 is YSYEKL in the germline V gene. V lost 3 bases and J lost 0, with 9 bases in between. CDR3 sequence (DNA): TGCGCCAGCAGCCACTTAGGAGGCTCCTACAATGAGCAGTTCTTC. This codes for CASSHLGGSYNEQFF.